This entry lists 30 T cell receptor beta chains sequenced from one sample in a study of regulatory T cells in long-lasting Graves disease. This sample's time point: persistent/refractory GD, antithyroid drugs over 5 years with positive TRAb. There was RNA extracted from PBMCs, and the TCR library was made from it. To make TCR beta libraries, researchers used iRepertoire HTBI primers and Arm-PCR of CDR3 regions. TCRdb re-analysed the multiplex PCR reads in MiXCR, keeping a single row per CDR3 protein. This repertoire shows about 660,000 distinct CDR3 sequences, 25% to 35% found once; its top ten account for roughly 40%. The sample in question was peripheral blood mononuclear cells (PBMCs), obtained when the disease was refractory, from a patient treated with antithyroid drugs. The receptors derive from a female donor with Graves disease.

A few counts support this clonotype. The CDR3 region has the DNA TGTGCCAGCAGCCCAAGGGAGGGGCGGGCTGGCTACACCTTC. As protein: CASSPREGRAGYTF. The chain carries TRBV5-4 and TRBJ1-2; tentative D call: TRBD1 (5 bases). Trimming removed 4 bases at V and 7 bases at J, with 17 bases between. Germline CDR1 SGHNT, CDR2 YYREEE (reference sequence). This CDR3 spans 14 amino acids.

This clonotype was found many times. The chain employs TRBV6-1 and TRBJ1-1; D might be TRBD1 (6 bases). The V gene lost 7 bases and the J gene lost 1 base, with 10 bases spanning the gap. CDR3 length: 13 residues. Germline values: CDR1 MNHNS, CDR2 SASEGT. In DNA, the CDR3 is TGTGCCAGCATACAGGGTTGGAACACTGAAGCTTTCTTT. This translates into CASIQGWNTEAFF.

This clonotype was seen more than once but under ten times. The chain carries TRBV11-2 and TRBJ2-2, with unresolved D. The CDR3 totals 14 residues. Trimming took off 5 bases at V and 7 bases at J, with 14 bases between the two ends. Germline V gene sequence: CDR1 SGHAT, CDR2 FQNNGV. The CDR3 sequence is CASSTNMFHGELFF. Written as DNA, the CDR3 is TGTGCCAGCAGCACTAATATGTTTCACGGGGAGCTGTTTTTT.

V gene TRBV6-1 combines with J gene TRBJ2-7; 9 bases match TRBD1. The trim removed 1 base at V and 4 bases at J, leaving 5 bases unmatched. The CDR3 consists of 15 residues. CDR1 MNHNS and CDR2 SASEGT come from the germline V gene. The CDR3 nucleotides read TGTGCCAGCAGTGAAGAGGGGACAGGGTTTTACGAGCAGTACTTC. Translation gives CASSEEGTGFYEQYF.

This clonotype was found many times. The chain combines TRBV2 with TRBJ2-7, with a weak D call TRBD1 (6 bases). The germline V gene encodes CDR1 SNHLY and CDR2 FYNNEI. The CDR3 length is 13 residues. Trimming removed 7 bases at V and 4 bases at J, with 14 bases between. This CDR3 is CASTGQWGYEQYF. The DNA for the CDR3 is TGTGCCAGCACCGGACAGTGGGGGTACGAGCAGTACTTC.

This clonotype was counted between two and nine times. The chain has TRBV11-2 and TRBJ1-2, with D unclear. The CDR3 runs to 15 residues. Germline V gene sequence: CDR1 SGHAT, CDR2 FQNNGV. The V gene lost 5 bases and the J gene lost 1 base, with 14 bases spanning the gap. DNA for the CDR3: TGTGCCAGCAGCCAACTAGCTGGTTTTAACTATGGCTACACCTTC. It encodes CASSQLAGFNYGYTF.

This clonotype has just a few counts. The V and J genes are TRBV12-3 or TRBV12-4 and TRBJ1-2; 7 bases are shared with TRBD1. V shed 5 bases, J shed 4 bases, and the junction held 7 bases outside the gene matches. CDR3 length equals 14 residues. The CDR3 here is CASSPTGVVYGYTF. DNA of the CDR3: TGTGCCAGCAGTCCTACAGGGGTTGTCTATGGCTACACCTTC.

The CDR3 loop is CASSLRGPWGRRNQPQHF. The CDR3 bases are TGTGCCAGCAGCTTAAGGGGACCGTGGGGCAGGCGCAATCAGCCCCAGCATTTT. The rearrangement joins TRBV7-3 to TRBJ1-5; maybe TRBD1 (5 bases). The CDR3 contains 18 residues. Between the trimmed V and J ends, which lost 1 base and 2 bases, there was a span of 18 bases. The germline V gene encodes CDR1 SGHTA and CDR2 FQGTGA.

There are a few counts of this clonotype. The rearrangement uses TRBV5-1 and TRBJ2-1; TRBD2 agrees at 9 bases. Germline CDR1 reads SGHRS; CDR2 reads YFSETQ. This CDR3 has 15 amino acids. J lost 7 bases, V lost 1 base, and 6 bases had no gene match. Written as DNA, the CDR3 is TGCGCCAGCAGCTTGACAGCGGGAGGCGGGAATGAGCAGTTCTTC. Residues: CASSLTAGGGNEQFF.

The chain employs TRBV18 and TRBJ2-5, with no clear D. V was trimmed by 0 bases and J by 1 base, leaving 6 bases between them. The CDR3 length is 14 residues. Germline V lookup: CDR1 KGHSH, CDR2 LQKENI. The CDR3 loop is CASSPPMVQETQYF. In DNA form, the CDR3 reads TGTGCCAGCTCACCACCGATGGTCCAAGAGACCCAGTACTTC.

The chain is built from TRBV5-1 and TRBJ2-3, with 7 positions matching TRBD2. Germline CDR1 SGHRS, CDR2 YFSETQ. The CDR3 has 16 amino acids. Trimming at V came to 3 bases and at J to 4 bases, leaving 11 bases not matched to a gene. The CDR3 region is CASSSTTSPRSDTQYF. CDR3 DNA: TGCGCCAGCAGCTCCACGACTAGCCCGAGATCAGATACGCAGTATTTT.

This chain joins TRBV6-1 and TRBJ1-1; the match to TRBD1 covers 9 bases. The V segment lost 6 bases and the J segment 2 bases; nucleotides outside the gene matches: 7. The germline CDR1 and CDR2 sequences are MNHNS and SASEGT. This CDR3 has 15 residues. The CDR3 DNA reads as TGTGCCAGCAGGCTACAGGGGGCCGTAAACACTGAAGCTTTCTTT. This encodes CASRLQGAVNTEAFF.

Many counts were recorded for this clonotype. The genes are TRBV12-3 or TRBV12-4 and TRBJ1-2; D is unresolved. The V end was cut by 2 bases, the J end by 3 bases, with 10 bases between. The CDR3 has 14 amino acids. CDR3 DNA: TGTGCCAGCAGTTTAACCGGCCAAGACTATGGCTACACCTTC. The encoded protein is CASSLTGQDYGYTF.

This clonotype appeared many times. This chain uses TRBV12-3 or TRBV12-4 with TRBJ1-2; D unclear. This CDR3 spans 13 amino acids. V was shortened by 5 bases and J by 8 bases, with 15 bases between the two germline ends. In DNA form, the CDR3 reads TGTGCCAGCAGTCACGGACCACTGGGAGGCTACACCTTC. It codes for CASSHGPLGGYTF.

This clonotype was seen just once. The gene calls are TRBV6-5 and TRBJ2-1; maybe TRBD2 (5 bases). Trimming stripped 0 bases from V and 8 bases from J, with 11 bases between. Germline V lookup: CDR1 MNHEY, CDR2 SVGAGI. The CDR3 has 14 amino acids. CDR3 bases: TGTGCCAGCAGTTACTCGACTAAGGCGGATGAGCAGTTCTTC. It translates to CASSYSTKADEQFF.

The V and J genes are TRBV2 and TRBJ1-5; unclear D gene. V was pared by 3 bases and J by 0 bases, with 15 bases between. There are 17 residues in the CDR3. Germline lookup yields CDR1 SNHLY and CDR2 FYNNEI. The CDR3 DNA sequence: TGTGCCAGCAGTGAGGATGGTTGGATTTATAGCAATCAGCCCCAGCATTTT. Translation gives CASSEDGWIYSNQPQHF.

V and J are TRBV7-6 and TRBJ1-6, with 9 bases identical to TRBD1. CDR3 length equals 15 residues. Germline CDR1 and CDR2: SGHVS and FNYEAQ. J was trimmed by 7 bases and V by 4 bases; bases with no gene match: 5. DNA of the CDR3: TGTGCCAGCAGCTGGGGACAGGGTAACAATTCACCCCTCCACTTT. The encoded protein is CASSWGQGNNSPLHF.

CDR3 DNA: TGTGCCACCAGTGATACCAGGGTCCGAGGGGGCAATGAGCAGTTCTTC. Its protein is CATSDTRVRGGNEQFF. The chain employs TRBV24-1 and TRBJ2-1; a weak D match, TRBD1 (6 bases). V was clipped by 3 bases and J by 6 bases, with 17 bases between them. The V gene's germline CDR1 is KGHDR and CDR2 SFDVKD. This CDR3 is 16 amino acids long.

This clonotype turned up a few times. V gene TRBV5-1 combines with J gene TRBJ1-2; TRBD1 is a possible D gene (5 bases). CDR3 length: 13 amino acids. From germline, CDR1 is SGHRS and CDR2 YFSETQ. The V end was cut by 8 bases, the J end by 5 bases, with 16 bases between. The CDR3, as DNA: TGCGCCAGGCGGGACCGTCCGAAGTATGGCTACACCTTC. Translation: CARRDRPKYGYTF.

The V call is TRBV29-1, the J call TRBJ2-7; D unresolved. Germline loops: CDR1 SQVTM, CDR2 ANQGSEA. CDR3 size: 11 residues. Trimming stripped 7 bases from V and 3 bases from J, with 10 bases between. CDR3 nucleotide sequence: TGCAGCGCCTCTGAGGACTACGAGCAGTACTTC. Protein product: CSASEDYEQYF.

The gene calls are TRBV7-9 and TRBJ1-5; unclear D gene. V gave up 6 bases and J gave up 4 bases, with 16 bases separating them. The CDR3 is 15 residues long. Germline V gives CDR1 SEHNR, CDR2 FQNEAQ (reference sequence). For the CDR3, the DNA is TGTGCCAGCAGTCTATTGGACGGAAGAAATCAGCCCCAGCATTTT. It yields the protein CASSLLDGRNQPQHF.

The V and J genes are TRBV11-2 and TRBJ2-5; D tentatively fits TRBD1 or TRBD2 (6 bases each). Germline CDR1 reads SGHAT; CDR2 reads FQNNGV. The CDR3 spans 16 residues. V dropped 8 bases and J dropped 5 bases, with 24 bases sitting between them. The CDR3 is CASGVPDRRRGETQYF. Here the CDR3 DNA reads TGTGCCAGCGGCGTCCCAGACAGGCGACGGGGGGAGACCCAGTACTTC.

This clonotype came up a few times. The CDR3 reads CSARAGDSYNSPLHF. The CDR3 nucleotides read TGCAGTGCTAGAGCCGGGGACTCCTATAATTCACCCCTCCACTTT. The rearrangement links TRBV20-1 to TRBJ1-6, with D unclear. The CDR3 runs 15 residues. Looked up from germline, CDR1 is DFQATT and CDR2 is SNEGSKA (reference sequence). The V end was cut by 1 base, the J end by 0 bases, with 7 bases between.

Concerning this clonotype itself: A far bigger clonotype differs at one base, so this is likely a read error. The V gene is TRBV11-3, the J gene TRBJ1-5; D gene uncertain. Germline CDR1 SGHNT, CDR2 YENEEA. This CDR3 has 14 amino acids. The germline V and J ends were trimmed by 1 base and 3 bases, with 7 bases remaining between them. CDR3 coding DNA: TGTGCCAGCAGCTTAGGGCATCTCAATCAGCCCCAGCATTTT. This codes for CASSLGHLNQPQHF.

This sequence joins TRBV29-1 and TRBJ1-1, with 12 bases matching TRBD1. This CDR3 contains 14 residues. Germline V gives CDR1 SQVTM, CDR2 ANQGSEA. The V and J ends lost 6 bases and 6 bases, in that order; junction bases with no gene match: 8. CDR3 sequence: CSVEGTGGYAEAFF. CDR3 nucleotide sequence: TGCAGCGTCGAGGGGACAGGGGGCTATGCTGAAGCTTTCTTT.

The chain employs TRBV5-5 and TRBJ1-5, with unresolved D. CDR1 and CDR2 from the germline V gene are SGHKS and YYEKEE (reference sequence). Trimming pared 0 bases from V and 5 bases from J, leaving 12 bases between. The CDR3 is 15 residues long. This CDR3 reads CASSLVLHPDQPQHF. The CDR3 region has the DNA TGTGCCAGCAGCTTGGTCCTGCACCCCGATCAGCCCCAGCATTTT.

The V call is TRBV30, the J call TRBJ1-4; D remains ambiguous. The CDR3 has 15 amino acids. CDR1 GTSNPN and CDR2 SVGIG come from the germline V gene (reference sequence). V lost 0 bases to trimming and J lost 0 bases, with 8 bases between them. The CDR3 loop reads CAWSVHLATNEKLFF. The CDR3 DNA sequence: TGTGCCTGGAGTGTACATCTGGCAACTAATGAAAAACTGTTTTTT.

The chain joins TRBV29-1 to TRBJ1-4; 9 bases are shared with TRBD1. The junction had 5 bases not matched to a gene; V was cut back by 7 bases and J by 8 bases. The germline V gene has CDR1 SQVTM and CDR2 ANQGSEA. The CDR3 runs 12 residues. The CDR3 DNA reads as TGCAGCGCGGGGACAGGGTACGAAAAACTGTTTTTT. Translation gives CSAGTGYEKLFF.

This clonotype has a handful of counts. The rearrangement uses TRBV28 and TRBJ1-4; D is possibly TRBD1 (6 bases). Trimming left V 1 base short and J 8 bases short, with 14 bases between. Germline lookup yields CDR1 MDHEN and CDR2 SYDVKM. The CDR3 totals 15 residues. Here the CDR3 reads CASSLLNRASEKLFF. CDR3 nucleotide sequence: TGTGCCAGCAGTTTATTGAACAGGGCCTCGGAAAAACTGTTTTTT.

The chain combines TRBV5-6 with TRBJ1-2; no firm D call. Germline assignment: CDR1 SGHDT and CDR2 YYEEEE. Trimming removed 1 base from V and 6 bases from J, with 7 bases in between. CDR3 length: 12 amino acids. The CDR3 region is CASSLLRDGYTF. The CDR3 DNA reads as TGTGCCAGCAGCTTGTTGAGGGATGGCTACACCTTC.